This T cell receptor beta chain was documented in a study of identical twins. This clonotype came up many times. Template switching, a step in the protocol, added a universal primer site, and cDNA carried unique molecular identifiers. TCRdb reanalysed the 5' RACE reads using MiXCR and keeps one entry per CDR3 protein. The data contain hundreds of thousands of distinct CDR3 sequences, roughly 7.2% of them singletons. The same sample was also studied in work on yellow fever vaccine responses in identical twins.

The sequencing sample was made of PBMCs. The clonotype comes from a woman between 18 and 29 years old in good health.

The CDR3 DNA sequence: TGTGCCAGCAGCCACGGGGGGGATACGCAGTATTTT. Protein product: CASSHGGDTQYF. The genes are TRBV7-7 and TRBJ2-3; 7 nucleotides agree with TRBD2. From germline, CDR1 is SSHAT and CDR2 FNYEAQ (reference sequence). The CDR3 length is 12 residues. The V gene end was trimmed by 5 bases and the J gene end by 6 bases; junction bases not matched to a gene: 2.